The clone carrying this TCR beta chain was observed a handful of times. The ends were cut back, 4 bases at V and 2 bases at J, with 11 bases in the middle. This CDR3 contains 14 residues. Germline V gene lookup returns CDR1 SGHRS and CDR2 YFSETQ. TCRdb called the RT-PCR reads again in MiXCR, with one record for every CDR3 protein. There are fewer than 800,000 distinct CDR3 sequences in the sample; 13% to 15% occur only once, and around 3.3% lies in the top ten. The TCR originated in a female donor in good health, serving as a healthy control. Sequencing input: memory CD4+ T cells from blood. This chain connects TRBV5-1 to TRBJ2-3; tentatively, D is TRBD1 (6 bases). In nucleotides, the CDR3 is TGCGCCAGCAGCGGTACAGGGCCCACAGATACGCAGTATTTT. Translation gives CASSGTGPTDTQYF.